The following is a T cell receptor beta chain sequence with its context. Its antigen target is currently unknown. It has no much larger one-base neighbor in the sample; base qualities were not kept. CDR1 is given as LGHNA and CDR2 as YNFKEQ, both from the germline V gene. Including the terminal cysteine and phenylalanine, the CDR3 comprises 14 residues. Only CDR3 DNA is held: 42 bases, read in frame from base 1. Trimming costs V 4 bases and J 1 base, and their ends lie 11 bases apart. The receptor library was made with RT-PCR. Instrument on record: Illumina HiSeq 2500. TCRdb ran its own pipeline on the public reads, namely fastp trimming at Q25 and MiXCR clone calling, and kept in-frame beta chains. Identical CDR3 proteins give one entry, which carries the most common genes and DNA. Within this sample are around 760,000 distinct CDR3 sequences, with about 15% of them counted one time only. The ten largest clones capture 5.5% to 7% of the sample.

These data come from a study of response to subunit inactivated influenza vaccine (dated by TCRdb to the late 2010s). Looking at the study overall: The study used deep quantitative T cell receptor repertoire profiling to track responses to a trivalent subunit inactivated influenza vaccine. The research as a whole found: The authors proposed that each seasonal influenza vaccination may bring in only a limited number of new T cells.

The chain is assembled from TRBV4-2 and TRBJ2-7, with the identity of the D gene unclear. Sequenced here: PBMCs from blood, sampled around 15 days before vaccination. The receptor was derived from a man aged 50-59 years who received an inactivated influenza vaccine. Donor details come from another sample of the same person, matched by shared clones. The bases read TGTGCCAGCAGCCCCACAACACCTTCCTACGAGCAGTACTTC. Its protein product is CASSPTTPSYEQYF.